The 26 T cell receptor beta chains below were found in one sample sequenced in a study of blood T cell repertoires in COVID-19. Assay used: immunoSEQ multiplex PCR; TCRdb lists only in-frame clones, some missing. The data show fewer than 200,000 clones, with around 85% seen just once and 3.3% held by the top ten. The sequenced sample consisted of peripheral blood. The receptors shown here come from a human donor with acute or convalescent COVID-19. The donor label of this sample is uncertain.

This CDR3 is CASSRTAGGADGYTF. The CDR3 nucleotides are TGCGCCAGCAGCCGGACCGCGGGGGGGGCTGATGGCTACACCTTC. The chain employs TRBV4-1 and TRBJ1-2, with D perhaps TRBD1 (6 bases). The CDR3 runs 15 residues. V lost 4 bases, J lost 6 bases, and 18 bases lay in between. CDR1 and CDR2 (germline): MGHRA, YSYEKL.

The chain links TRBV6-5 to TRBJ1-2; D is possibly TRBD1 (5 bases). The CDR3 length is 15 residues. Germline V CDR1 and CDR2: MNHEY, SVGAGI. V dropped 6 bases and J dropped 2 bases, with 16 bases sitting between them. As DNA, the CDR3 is TGTGCCAGCAGCCTTGAGGGGAGGCAGAACTATGGCTACACCTTC. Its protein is CASSLEGRQNYGYTF.

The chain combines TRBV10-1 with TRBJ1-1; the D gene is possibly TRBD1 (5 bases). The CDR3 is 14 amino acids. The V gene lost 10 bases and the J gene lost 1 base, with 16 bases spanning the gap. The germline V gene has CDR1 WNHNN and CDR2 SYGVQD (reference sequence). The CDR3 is CANDPTDKNTEAFF. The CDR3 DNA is TGCGCCAACGACCCGACAGACAAGAACACTGAAGCTTTCTTT.

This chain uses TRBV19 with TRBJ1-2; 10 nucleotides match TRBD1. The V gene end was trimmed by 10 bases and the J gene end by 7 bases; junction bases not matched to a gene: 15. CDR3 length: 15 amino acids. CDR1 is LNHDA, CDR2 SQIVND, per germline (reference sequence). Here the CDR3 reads CAILNPGTGAGGYTF. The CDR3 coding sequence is TGTGCCATCCTTAACCCCGGGACAGGGGCTGGTGGCTACACCTTC.

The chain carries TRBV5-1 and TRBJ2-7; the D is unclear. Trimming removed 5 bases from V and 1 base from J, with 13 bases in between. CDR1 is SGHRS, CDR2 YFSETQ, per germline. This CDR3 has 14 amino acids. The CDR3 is CASRFEERSYEQYF. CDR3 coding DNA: TGCGCCAGCAGATTCGAGGAACGGTCCTACGAGCAGTACTTC.

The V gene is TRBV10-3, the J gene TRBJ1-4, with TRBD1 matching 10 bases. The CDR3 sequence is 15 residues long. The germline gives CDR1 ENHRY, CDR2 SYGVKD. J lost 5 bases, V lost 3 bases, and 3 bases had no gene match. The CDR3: CAISDPGQGNEKLFF. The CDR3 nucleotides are TGTGCCATCAGTGATCCGGGACAGGGGAATGAAAAACTGTTTTTT.

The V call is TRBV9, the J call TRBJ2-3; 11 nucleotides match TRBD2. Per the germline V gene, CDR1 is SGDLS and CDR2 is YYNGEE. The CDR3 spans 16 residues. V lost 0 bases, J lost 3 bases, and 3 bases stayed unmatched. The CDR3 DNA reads TGTGCCAGCAGCGTAGAAGGGACTAGCGGAACAGATACGCAGTATTTT. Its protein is CASSVEGTSGTDTQYF.

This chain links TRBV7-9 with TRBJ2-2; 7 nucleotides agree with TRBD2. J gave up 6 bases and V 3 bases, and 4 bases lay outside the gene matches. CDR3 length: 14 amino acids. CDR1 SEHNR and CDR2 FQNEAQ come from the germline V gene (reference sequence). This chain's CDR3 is CASSLGTTAGELFF. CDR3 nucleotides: TGTGCCAGCAGCTTGGGGACTACGGCCGGGGAGCTGTTTTTT.

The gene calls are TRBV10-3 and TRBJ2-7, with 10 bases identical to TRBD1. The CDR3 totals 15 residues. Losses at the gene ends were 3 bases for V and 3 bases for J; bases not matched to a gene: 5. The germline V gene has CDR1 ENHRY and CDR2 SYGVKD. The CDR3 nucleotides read TGTGCCATCAGTGATTTGGGGACAGGGGACTACGAGCAGTACTTC. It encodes CAISDLGTGDYEQYF.

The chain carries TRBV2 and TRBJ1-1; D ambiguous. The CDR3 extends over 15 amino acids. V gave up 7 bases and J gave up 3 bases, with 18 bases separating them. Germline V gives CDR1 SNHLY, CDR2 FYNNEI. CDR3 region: CASTDVARPYTEAFF. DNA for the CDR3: TGTGCCAGCACCGACGTTGCCAGGCCGTACACTGAAGCTTTCTTT.

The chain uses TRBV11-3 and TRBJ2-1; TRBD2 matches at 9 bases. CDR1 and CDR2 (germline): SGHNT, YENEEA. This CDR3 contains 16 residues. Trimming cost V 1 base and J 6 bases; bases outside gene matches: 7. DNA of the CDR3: TGTGCCAGCAGCTTAGCCTTAGCGGGGGTGGGCAATGAGCAGTTCTTC. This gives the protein CASSLALAGVGNEQFF.

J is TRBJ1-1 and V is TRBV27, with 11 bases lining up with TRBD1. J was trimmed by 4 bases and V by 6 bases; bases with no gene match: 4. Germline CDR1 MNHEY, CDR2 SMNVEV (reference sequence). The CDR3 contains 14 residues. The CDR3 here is CASSRTGGGTEAFF. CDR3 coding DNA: TGTGCCAGCAGCCGGACAGGGGGCGGCACTGAAGCTTTCTTT.

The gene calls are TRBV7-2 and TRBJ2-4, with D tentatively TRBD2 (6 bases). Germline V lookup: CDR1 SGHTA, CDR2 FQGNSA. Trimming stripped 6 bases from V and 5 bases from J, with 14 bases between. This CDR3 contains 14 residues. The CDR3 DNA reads TGTGCCAGCAGGCCCGGGGGAAATGAAAACATTCAGTACTTC. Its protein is CASRPGGNENIQYF.

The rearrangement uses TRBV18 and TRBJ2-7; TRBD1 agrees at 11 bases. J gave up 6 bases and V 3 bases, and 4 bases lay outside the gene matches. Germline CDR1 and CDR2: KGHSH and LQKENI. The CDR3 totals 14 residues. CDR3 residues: CASSPGQGAAEQYF. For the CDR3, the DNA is TGTGCCAGCTCACCCGGACAGGGGGCCGCCGAGCAGTACTTC.

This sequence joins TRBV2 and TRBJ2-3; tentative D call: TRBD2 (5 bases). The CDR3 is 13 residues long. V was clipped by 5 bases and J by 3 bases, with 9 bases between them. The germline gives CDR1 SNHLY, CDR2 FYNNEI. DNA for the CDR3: TGTGCCAGCAGTACTAGGACGACAGATACGCAGTATTTT. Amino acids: CASSTRTTDTQYF.

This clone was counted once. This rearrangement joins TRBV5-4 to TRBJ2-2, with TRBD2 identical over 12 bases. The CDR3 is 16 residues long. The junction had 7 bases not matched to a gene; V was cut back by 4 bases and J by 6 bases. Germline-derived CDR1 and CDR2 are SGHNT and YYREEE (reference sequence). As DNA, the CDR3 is TGTGCCAGCAGCATCTGGACTAGCGGGGCGCCCGGGGAGCTGTTTTTT. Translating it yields CASSIWTSGAPGELFF.

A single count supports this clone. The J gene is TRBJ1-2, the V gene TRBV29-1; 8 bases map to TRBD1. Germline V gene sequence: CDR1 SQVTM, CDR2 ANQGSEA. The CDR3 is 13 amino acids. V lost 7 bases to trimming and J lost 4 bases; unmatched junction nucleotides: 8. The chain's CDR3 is CSARQGRGYGYTF. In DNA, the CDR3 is TGCAGCGCCAGACAGGGGCGCGGCTATGGCTACACCTTC.

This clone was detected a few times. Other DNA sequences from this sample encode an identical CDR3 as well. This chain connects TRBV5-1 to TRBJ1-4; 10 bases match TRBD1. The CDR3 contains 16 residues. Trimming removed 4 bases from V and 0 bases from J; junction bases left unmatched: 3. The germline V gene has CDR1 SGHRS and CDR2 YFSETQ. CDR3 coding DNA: TGCGCCAGCAGCCTAGGACAGGGGGCAACTAATGAAAAACTGTTTTTT. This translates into CASSLGQGATNEKLFF.

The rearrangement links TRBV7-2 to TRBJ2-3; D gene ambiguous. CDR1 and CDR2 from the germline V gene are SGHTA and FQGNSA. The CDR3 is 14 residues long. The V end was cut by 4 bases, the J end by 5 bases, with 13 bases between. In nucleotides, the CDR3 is TGTGCCAGCAGCTCCCCTGGCCGAATAGATACGCAGTATTTT. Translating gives CASSSPGRIDTQYF.

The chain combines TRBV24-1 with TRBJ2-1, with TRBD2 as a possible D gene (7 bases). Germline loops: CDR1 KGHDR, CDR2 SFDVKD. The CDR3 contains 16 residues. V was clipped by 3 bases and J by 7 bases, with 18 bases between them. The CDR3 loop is CATSDGGGTQGNEQFF. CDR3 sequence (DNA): TGTGCCACCAGTGATGGGGGGGGAACCCAGGGGAATGAGCAGTTCTTC.

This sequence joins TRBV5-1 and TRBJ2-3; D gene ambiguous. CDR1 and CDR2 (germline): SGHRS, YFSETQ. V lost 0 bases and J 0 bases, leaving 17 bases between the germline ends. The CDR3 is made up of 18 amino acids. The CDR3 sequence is CASSLGTYWAVSTDTQYF. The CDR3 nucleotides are TGCGCCAGCAGCTTGGGTACTTATTGGGCAGTTAGCACAGATACGCAGTATTTT.

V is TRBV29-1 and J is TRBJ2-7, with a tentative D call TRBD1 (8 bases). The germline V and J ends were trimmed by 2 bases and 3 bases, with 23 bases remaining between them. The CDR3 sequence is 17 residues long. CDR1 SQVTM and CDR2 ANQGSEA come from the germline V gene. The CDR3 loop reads CSVESNREGTGGYEQYF. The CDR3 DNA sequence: TGCAGCGTTGAAAGTAACAGGGAGGGGACAGGAGGCTACGAGCAGTACTTC.

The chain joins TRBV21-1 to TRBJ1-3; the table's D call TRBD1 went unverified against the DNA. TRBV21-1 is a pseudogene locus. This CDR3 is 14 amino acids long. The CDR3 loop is CASSRQSSGNTIYF. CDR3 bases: TGTGCCAGCTCAAGACAAAGCTCTGGAAACACCATATATTTT.

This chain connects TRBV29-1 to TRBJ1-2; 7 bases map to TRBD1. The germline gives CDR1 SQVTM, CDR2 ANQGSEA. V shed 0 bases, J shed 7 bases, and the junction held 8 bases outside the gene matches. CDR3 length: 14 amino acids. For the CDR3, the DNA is TGCAGCGTTGAAGATTGGGGGAGACAGGGTGGCTACACCTTC. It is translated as CSVEDWGRQGGYTF.

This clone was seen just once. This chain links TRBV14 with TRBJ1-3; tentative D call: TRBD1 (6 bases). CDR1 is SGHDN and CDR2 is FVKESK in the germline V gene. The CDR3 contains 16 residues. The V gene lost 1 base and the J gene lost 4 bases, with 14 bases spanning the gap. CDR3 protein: CASSQGRGAGGNTIYF. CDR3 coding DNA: TGTGCCAGCAGCCAAGGACGGGGGGCTGGGGGAAACACCATATATTTT.

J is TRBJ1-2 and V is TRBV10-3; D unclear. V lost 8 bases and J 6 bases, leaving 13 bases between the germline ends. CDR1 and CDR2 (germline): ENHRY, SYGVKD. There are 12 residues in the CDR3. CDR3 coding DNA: TGTGCCATCTTTAAGGAGAAGAATGGCTACACCTTC. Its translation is CAIFKEKNGYTF.